This T cell receptor beta chain is drawn from a study of cytomegalovirus exposure and HLA in healthy donors. General observations from the study: Per a later analysis, under 20,000 TCR beta sequences showed association with HLA alleles at 0.05 false discovery rate.

The PCR was carried out with 60 Vbeta primers and 13 Jbeta primers. TCRdb's copy holds only in-frame clones and misses some; the assay was immunoSEQ multiplex PCR. The data show 130,000 to 150,000 clones, around 80% seen once. The CDR3 has 19 amino acids. The germline V gene encodes CDR1 SEHNR and CDR2 FQNEAQ (reference sequence). V was pared by 7 bases and J by 0 bases, with 26 bases between. A remark on this clone: What it recognizes is unknown.

The chain carries TRBV7-9 and TRBJ2-3; D is perhaps TRBD2 (7 bases). The clonotype comes from a woman aged 25 to 39 in good health and CMV-seronegative. The sequencing sample was made of PBMCs. CDR3 residues: CASTPTVRGGPVSTDTQYF. The CDR3 nucleotides are TGTGCCAGCACCCCCACCGTCCGCGGGGGCCCAGTTAGCACAGATACGCAGTATTTT.